This TCR beta chain was identified during a study of OX40 agonist ivuxolimab in advanced cancers. Overall study findings and caveats: Low normalized clonal expansion also occurred in some nonresponding patients. On average, CD8+ T cells showed a greater number of expanded clones than CD4+.

As regards this clone: Its antigen is not identified.

Trimming stripped 7 bases from V and 2 bases from J, with 13 bases between. Germline V gene data show CDR1 as SNHLY and CDR2 as FYNNEI. There are 14 residues in the CDR3. The table came from immunoSEQ multiplex PCR; TCRdb's copy has only in-frame clones and leaves some out. Among nearly 60,000 clones listed, over 70% were seen once. The receptor's source is an adult with an advanced solid tumor such as melanoma, head and neck, liver or kidney cancer. V and J are TRBV2 and TRBJ2-3; D is possibly TRBD2 (7 bases). Here the sequenced sample was CD4+ or CD8+ T cells sorted from blood, taken in a trial of the OX40 agonist ivuxolimab. CDR3 residues: CASTGGQSTDTQYF. CDR3 DNA sequence: TGTGCCAGCACGGGGGGACAATCCACAGATACGCAGTATTTT.